This T cell receptor (beta chain) appears in the sequencing data of a study of cytomegalovirus exposure and HLA in healthy donors (dated by TCRdb to the late 2010s). Regarding the study in general: An earlier analysis of about 560 of the donors reported over 250 Gb of sequence data and some 110 million unique TCR beta sequences obtained from roughly 180 million T cells. A later analysis re-examined previously published TCR beta repertoires from about 700 donors and added high-resolution HLA genotyping to investigate patterns of TCR occurrence. Across about 380 genotyped donors of the cohort, an average of approximately 200,000 unique TCR beta nucleotide sequences per donor were sequenced, and roughly 20% of those sequences were non-productive. The study profiled the T cell repertoires of hundreds of subjects by immunosequencing and related them to cytomegalovirus serostatus. In the later analysis, no new phenotypic data were used to find candidate immune exposures; instead, reliance was placed on TCR beta sequences and their occurrence across donors. Of the approximately 400 genotyped donors, 65% to 90% fell in the genetic ancestry cluster associated with self-reported Caucasian donors. In an earlier analysis of several hundred of the donors, high-throughput TCR beta sequencing was used to judge whether each TCR beta V gene segment behaved as functional or pseudogenic. Typing coverage varied by locus: roughly 620-640 donors for A, B, C, DRB1 and DQB1; approximately 520 for DQA1; about 600 for DPA1; around 450 for DPB1. Alongside the repertoire data, information on donor age, sex, ethnicity and CMV serostatus was compiled. Roughly 300 gigabases of sequencing data and approximately 85 million unique TCR sequences were included in an early release covering several hundred HLA-typed donors. HLA typing covered class I and class II loci at four-digit resolution. A later genetic analysis took genome-wide SNP genotypes for 398 of the 666 donors and used that subset as a discovery cohort. Because of strong linkage in the cohort, roughly five DR-DQ haplotypes were treated as single units for association and clustering. Every repertoire in the discovery cohort had been generated on one and the same sequencing platform. The study combined high-throughput TCR immunosequencing, statistical association of individual TCRs with disease status, and machine learning to predict cytomegalovirus infection status. In addition to the first cohort of approximately 650 subjects, a separate validation cohort of 100 to 150 different subjects was used. The aim of the study was to test whether cataloging public T cell receptors could identify signatures of past pathogen exposure.

Beyond this particular receptor, the publication reports: A later analysis associated 17,000 or so TCR beta sequences with specific HLA alleles at a false discovery rate of 0.05. When HLA alleles, especially DR and DQ, strongly co-occurred, attributing TCR associations to individual alleles was difficult. Across donors, most TCR sequences were observed very rarely, whereas some public TCRs were present in many individuals. In a later analysis, several top co-occurrence clusters were reported to appear linked to parvovirus B19, influenza, CMV and Epstein-Barr virus. A further reported finding was that TCR beta sequences accurately predicted the HLA-A and HLA-B alleles for most subjects in the first cohort. Presence/absence analyses assumed roughly uniform sequencing depth across donors, an assumption that may not hold. In a later analysis, HLA-associated TCR beta chains showed more clonal expansion and lower generation probabilities than non-associated chains that were equally common. Compared with the roughly 710-donor mean, donors in an Asian-associated ancestry cluster had fewer N-insertions in productive TCRs, according to a later genetic analysis. Some IMGT-functional V segments, including TRBV6-2 and TRBV6-3, could not be told apart with the 87-base-pair reads, so those segments were excluded. Linkage disequilibrium might explain the correlated functional status among segregating V segments, but an unknown experimental factor could not be excluded. Three of the identified cytomegalovirus-associated TCR beta chains were confirmed in vitro to be specific for cytomegalovirus antigens. According to a later analysis, TCR association rates differed among HLA loci, with DRB1 alleles showing the most associated TCRs and HLA-C alleles showing the fewest. The authors suggested that the approach could potentially be extended to other disease states and immunological phenotypes. The earlier analysis of approximately 590 of the donors excluded fewer than 20 rarely observed V segments, including chromosome 9 orphons, because counts were too low. V-gene and J-gene trimming of TCR beta chains was associated with a missense DCLRE1C variant in a later genetic analysis, and the association was replicated in an independent cohort. In an earlier analysis of about 540 of the donors, most TCR beta V segments were observed in productive rearrangements about 87% or about 30% of the time, broadly matching IMGT annotations. The study gave a list of 150 to 200 TCR beta chains associated with cytomegalovirus. The sequencing pipeline was judged likely to have produced a cluster of highly shared sequence variants as a technical artifact. CMV serostatus was the only immune exposure information available for the cohort. This cohort had only TCR beta chains sequenced, and the lack of alpha or paired-chain data limited which features could be detected. HLA typing was unavailable for some donors at each locus, so association tests used only the typed subset. The classifier was reported to diagnose cytomegalovirus status with high specificity and sensitivity in both the original cohort and the validation cohort. A later analysis found that most CMV-associated TCR beta chains appeared HLA-restricted, with HLA associations seemingly driven largely by CMV exposure.

Library construction relied on the immunoSEQ multiplex PCR assay. For the multiplex PCR, a mixture combining 60 forward primers for TCR Vbeta segments and 13 reverse primers for TCR Jbeta segments was used. Amplification of the CDR3 region of rearranged TCR beta genes was performed with a multiplex PCR assay on genomic DNA. The amplified TCR beta libraries were sequenced on the Illumina HiSeq System as 87-base-pair reads. The original pipeline was this. A later analysis tallied 75 million to 95 million unique TCR beta chains across the 700 or so repertoires, and 10 million to 11 million of those chains were shared by two or more donors. A nearest-neighbor algorithm error-corrected the raw reads and collapsed the reads into unique sequences, merging closely related sequences to remove PCR and sequencing errors. Alignment of CDR3 sequences to IMGT reference sequences was used to assign V, D and J gene segments. For a sequence to be retained, at least a six-nucleotide match to both a V gene segment and a J gene segment was required. Rearrangements were called productive when the CDR3 lacked stop codons and stayed in frame with V and J; all others were non-productive. Following IMGT convention, CDR3 was defined as the stretch from the second conserved V-encoded cysteine to the conserved J-encoded phenylalanine. The earlier analysis of approximately 500 of the donors excluded sequences that lacked an unambiguous match to a single V gene segment. An earlier analysis of several hundred of the donors called V segments functional above 56.7% productive rearrangements and segregating when the between-donor standard deviation exceeded 5%. A statistical classification framework was built to diagnose cytomegalovirus status from the catalog of TCR beta chain sequences. In a later analysis, TCR nucleotide sequences were compared against IMGT/GENE-DB human TR gene sequences so that V and J genes could be assigned. A later analysis assigned CDR3 sequences and most-parsimonious VDJ recombination scenarios with the TCRdist pipeline. In a later analysis, every TCR beta chain was defined by the combination of its CDR3 amino acid sequence and its V-gene family, and reads without a unique V-gene family were dropped. In a later analysis, 500 to 650 highly shared, low-generation-probability nucleotide sequences were removed to address suspected cross-contamination and a sequencing artifact. In a later analysis, a clonal expansion index was calculated for each public chain from normalized within-repertoire ranks of inferred template counts. Generation probabilities in a later analysis came from a VDJ recombination model fitted to out-of-frame rearrangements, and those results were checked against IGoR. In a later analysis, TCR-TCR, TCR-HLA and TCR-CMV co-occurrence was scored with hypergeometric tests, and a repertoire-size bias correction was applied to TCR pairs. To estimate false discovery rates, a later analysis permuted the HLA or CMV assignments 20 times. A later analysis grouped co-occurring TCRs with DBSCAN, adding TCRdist sequence similarity when clustering within HLA-allele-positive subsets. Repertoires with fewer than 30,000 or more than 120,000 public chains, plus five repertoires with anomalous nucleotide sharing, were excluded from co-occurrence clustering. TCRdb took over this immuneACCESS table, retaining in-frame rearrangements with V and J assigned. Such tables are incomplete; in checked studies, under half of the missing clones stem from an unresolved V gene, and the remainder is unexplained. Clone size and V and J calls were adopted from that table, with D and trimming inferred from the DNA. The sample records 150,000 to 200,000 clones, around a tenth of which are singletons. 1% to 1.5% of the sample goes to the ten largest clones.

Trimming takes 0 bases from V and 2 bases from J, and the germline ends sit 10 bases apart. The CDR3 runs 15 residues from the cysteine to the phenylalanine. CDR3 DNA is the only sequence kept; it has 45 bases, read in frame from the first base. As encoded in the germline V gene, CDR1 is SGHRS while CDR2 is YFSETQ. This clone occurred a few times. The target of this receptor is not known. Within one base of it there is no much larger clone, and no base qualities were kept. The cohort was made up of around 720 healthy bone marrow donors. All cohort members were sampled while nominally healthy, although unrecorded immune exposures were likely present. The donor tested CMV seropositive and was one of the 289 seropositive cohort members. Each donor provided a peripheral blood sample, and peripheral blood mononuclear cells were used for TCR beta sequencing. Genomic DNA was extracted from the blood cell samples with the Qiagen DNeasy Blood Extraction Kit.

This chain joins TRBV5-1 to TRBJ2-3; the best D guess is TRBD2, with 6 bases matching. The TCR comes from a woman in her thirties in good health and CMV-seropositive. Specimen: PBMCs. The sequenced DNA: TGCGCCAGCAGCTTGGTCGGGGGAGACACAGATACGCAGTATTTT. Translated, this gives CASSLVGGDTDTQYF.